The present entry profiles one TCR beta chain with its context. Its antigen is unidentified. This CDR3 contains 15 residues. V lost 5 bases and J 0 bases, leaving 13 bases between the germline ends. CDR1 is SGHTA, CDR2 FQGNSA, per germline. These data come from a study of cytomegalovirus exposure and HLA in healthy donors. For the study at large: The roughly 700 first-cohort repertoires shared a platform with the 120 or so validation repertoires, as reported in a later analysis. Study observations and caveats: High specificity and sensitivity for cytomegalovirus status were reported for the classifier. Associated with cytomegalovirus, according to the listing, were 150 to 200 TCR beta chains.

Assay: immunoSEQ multiplex PCR; the TCRdb copy retains only in-frame clones and omits some. The sample holds fewer than 150,000 clones; approximately 84% are singletons and the top ten take roughly 29%. V usage is TRBV7-2 and J usage is TRBJ1-2; D is unresolved. The sequenced sample was PBMCs. The sequence was obtained from a man aged 25-45 years in good health and CMV-seropositive. CDR3 protein: CASSNDRSANYGYTF. DNA for the CDR3: TGTGCCAGCAGCAACGACCGGAGCGCTAACTATGGCTACACCTTC.